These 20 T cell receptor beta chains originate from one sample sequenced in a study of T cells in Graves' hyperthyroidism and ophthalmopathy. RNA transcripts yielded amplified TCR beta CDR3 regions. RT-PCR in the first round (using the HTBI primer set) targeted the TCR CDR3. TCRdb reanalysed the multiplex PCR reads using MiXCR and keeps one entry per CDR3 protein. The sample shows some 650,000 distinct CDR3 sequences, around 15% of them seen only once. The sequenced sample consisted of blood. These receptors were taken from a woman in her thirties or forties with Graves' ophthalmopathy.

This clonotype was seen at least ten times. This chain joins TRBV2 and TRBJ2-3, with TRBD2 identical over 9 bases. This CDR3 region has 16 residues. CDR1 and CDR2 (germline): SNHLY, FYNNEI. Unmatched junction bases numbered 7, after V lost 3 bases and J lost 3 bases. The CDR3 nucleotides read TGTGCCAGCAGTGAGAGTAGCGGGAGAAAGACAGATACGCAGTATTTT. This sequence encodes CASSESSGRKTDTQYF.

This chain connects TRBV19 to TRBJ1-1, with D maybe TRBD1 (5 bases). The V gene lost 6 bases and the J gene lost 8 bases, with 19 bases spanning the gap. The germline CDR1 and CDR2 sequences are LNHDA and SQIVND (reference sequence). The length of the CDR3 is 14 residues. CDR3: CASRPPGEVLEAFF. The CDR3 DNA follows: TGTGCCAGTAGACCCCCGGGGGAGGTCCTAGAAGCTTTCTTT. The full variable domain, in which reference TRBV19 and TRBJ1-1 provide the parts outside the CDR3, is DGGITQSPKYLFRKEGQNVTLSCEQNLNHDAMYWYRQDPGQGLRLIYYSQIVNDFQKGDIAEGYSVSREKKESFPLTVTSAQKNPTAFYLCASRPPGEVLEAFFGQGTRLTVV.

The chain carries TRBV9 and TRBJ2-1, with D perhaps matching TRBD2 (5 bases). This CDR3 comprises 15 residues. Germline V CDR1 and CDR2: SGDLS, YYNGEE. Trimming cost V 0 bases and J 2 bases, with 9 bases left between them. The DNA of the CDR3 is TGTGCCAGCAGCGTAGTGAGCGGACCCTACAATGAGCAGTTCTTC. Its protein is CASSVVSGPYNEQFF.

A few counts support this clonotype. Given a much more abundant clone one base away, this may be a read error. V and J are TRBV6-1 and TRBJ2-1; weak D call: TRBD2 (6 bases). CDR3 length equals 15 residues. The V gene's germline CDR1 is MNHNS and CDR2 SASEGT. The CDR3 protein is CAGSEFGEGGNEQFF. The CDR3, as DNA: TGTGCCGGCAGTGAATTCGGCGAAGGAGGGAATGAGCAGTTCTTC.

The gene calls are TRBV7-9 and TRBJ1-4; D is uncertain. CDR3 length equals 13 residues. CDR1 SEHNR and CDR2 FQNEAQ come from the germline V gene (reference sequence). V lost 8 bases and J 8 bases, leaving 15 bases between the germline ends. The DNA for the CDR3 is TGTGCCAGCCTCTGGGGAATCGGGGAAAAACTGTTTTTT. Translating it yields CASLWGIGEKLFF.

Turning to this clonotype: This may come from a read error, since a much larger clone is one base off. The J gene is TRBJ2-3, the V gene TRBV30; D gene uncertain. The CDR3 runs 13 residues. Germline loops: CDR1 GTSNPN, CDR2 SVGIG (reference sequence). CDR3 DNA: TGTACCTGGAGTGTAATCCTCACAGATACGCAGTATTTT. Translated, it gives CTWSVILTDTQYF.

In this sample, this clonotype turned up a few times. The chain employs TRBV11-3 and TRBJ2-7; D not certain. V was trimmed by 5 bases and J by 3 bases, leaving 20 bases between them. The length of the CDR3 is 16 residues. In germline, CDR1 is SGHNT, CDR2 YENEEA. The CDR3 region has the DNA TGTGCCAGCAGCCACGGGTTACCCATTTATATCTACGAGCAGTACTTC. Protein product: CASSHGLPIYIYEQYF.

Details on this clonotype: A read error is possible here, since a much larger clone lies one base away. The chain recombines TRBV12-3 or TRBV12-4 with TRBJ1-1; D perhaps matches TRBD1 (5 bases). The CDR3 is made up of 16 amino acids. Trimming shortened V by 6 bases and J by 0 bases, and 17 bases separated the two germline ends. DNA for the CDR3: TGTGCCAGCAGCCTCAGCTTGGGGGGGGTGAACACTGAAGCTTTCTTT. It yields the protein CASSLSLGGVNTEAFF.

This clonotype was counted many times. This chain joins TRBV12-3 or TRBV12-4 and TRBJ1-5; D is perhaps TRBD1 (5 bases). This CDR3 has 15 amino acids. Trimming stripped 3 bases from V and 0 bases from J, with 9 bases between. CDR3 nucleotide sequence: TGTGCCAGCAGTTTCGCAGGGAGTAGCAATCAGCCCCAGCATTTT. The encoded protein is CASSFAGSSNQPQHF.

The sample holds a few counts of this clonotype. In DNA, the CDR3 is TGTGCCAGCAGTTTTCAGCGGGGGGGAAACTACGAGCAGTACTTC. Translation gives CASSFQRGGNYEQYF. The V call is TRBV6-1, the J call TRBJ2-7, with 10 bases identical to TRBD2. Germline V gene sequence: CDR1 MNHNS, CDR2 SASEGT. The CDR3 is made up of 15 amino acids. Trimming cost V 5 bases and J 3 bases; bases outside gene matches: 7.

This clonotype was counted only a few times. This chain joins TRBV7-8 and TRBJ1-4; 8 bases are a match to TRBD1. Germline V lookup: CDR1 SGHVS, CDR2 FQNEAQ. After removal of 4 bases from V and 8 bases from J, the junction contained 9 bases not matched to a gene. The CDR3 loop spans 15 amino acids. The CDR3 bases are TGTGCCAGCAGCTCTACAGGGGGAGTTGGGGAAAAACTGTTTTTT. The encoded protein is CASSSTGGVGEKLFF. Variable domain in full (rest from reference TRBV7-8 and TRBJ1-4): GAGVSQSPRYKVAKRGQDVALRCDPISGHVSLFWYQQALGQGPEFLTYFQNEAQLDKSGLPSDRFFAERPEGSVSTLKIQRTQQEDSAVYLCASSSTGGVGEKLFFGSGTQLSVL.

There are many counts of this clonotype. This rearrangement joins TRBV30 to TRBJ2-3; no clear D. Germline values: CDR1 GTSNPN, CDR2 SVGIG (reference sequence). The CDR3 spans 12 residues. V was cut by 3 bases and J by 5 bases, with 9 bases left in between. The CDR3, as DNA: TGTGCCTGGAGCCTCGGGCGAGATACGCAGTATTTT. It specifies CAWSLGRDTQYF.

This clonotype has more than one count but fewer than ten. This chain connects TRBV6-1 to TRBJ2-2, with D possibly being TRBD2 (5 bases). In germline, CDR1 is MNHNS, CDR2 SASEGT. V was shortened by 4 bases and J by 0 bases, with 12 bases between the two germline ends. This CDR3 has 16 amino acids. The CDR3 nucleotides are TGTGCCAGCAGTGGGGCCAGCGGAGCGAACACCGGGGAGCTGTTTTTT. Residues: CASSGASGANTGELFF.

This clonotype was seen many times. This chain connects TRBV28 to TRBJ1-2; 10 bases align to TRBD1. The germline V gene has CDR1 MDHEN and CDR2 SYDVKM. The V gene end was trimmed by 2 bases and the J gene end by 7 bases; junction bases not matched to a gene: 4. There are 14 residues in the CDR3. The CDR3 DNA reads TGTGCCAGCAGTTTAGGGGGACAGGGGTCTGGCTACACCTTC. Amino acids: CASSLGGQGSGYTF.

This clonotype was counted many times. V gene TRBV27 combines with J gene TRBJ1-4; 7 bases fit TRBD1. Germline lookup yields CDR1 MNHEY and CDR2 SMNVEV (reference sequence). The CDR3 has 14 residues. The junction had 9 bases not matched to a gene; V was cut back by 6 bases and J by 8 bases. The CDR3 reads CASRTQGRNEKLFF. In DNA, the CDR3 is TGTGCCAGCAGGACACAGGGGAGGAACGAAAAACTGTTTTTT. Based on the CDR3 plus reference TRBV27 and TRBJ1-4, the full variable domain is EAQVTQNPRYLITVTGKKLTVTCSQNMNHEYMSWYRQDPGLGLRQIYYSMNVEVTDKGDVPEGYKVSRKEKRNFPLILESPSPNQTSLYFCASRTQGRNEKLFFGSGTQLSVL.

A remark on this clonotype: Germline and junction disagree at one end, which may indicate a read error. The CDR3 DNA sequence: TGCAGTGCTCCAGACCGCTCTGAGGAGTTCTTC. Its protein is CSAPDRSEEFF. This sequence joins TRBV20-1 and TRBJ2-1; D is unclear. CDR1 and CDR2 (germline): DFQATT, SNEGSKA (reference sequence). This CDR3 is 11 amino acids long.

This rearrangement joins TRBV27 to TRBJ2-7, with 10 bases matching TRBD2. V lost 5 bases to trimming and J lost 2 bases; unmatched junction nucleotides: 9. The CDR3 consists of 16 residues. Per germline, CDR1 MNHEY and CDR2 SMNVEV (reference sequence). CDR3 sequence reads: CASSRPLLAGAYEQYF. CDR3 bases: TGTGCCAGCAGTCGACCCCTCCTAGCGGGAGCCTACGAGCAGTACTTC.

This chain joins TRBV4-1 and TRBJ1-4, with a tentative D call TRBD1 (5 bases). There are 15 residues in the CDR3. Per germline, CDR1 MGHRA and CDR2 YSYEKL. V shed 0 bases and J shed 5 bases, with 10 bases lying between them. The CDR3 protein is CASSQDGAGNEKLFF. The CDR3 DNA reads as TGCGCCAGCAGCCAAGATGGGGCAGGGAATGAAAAACTGTTTTTT.

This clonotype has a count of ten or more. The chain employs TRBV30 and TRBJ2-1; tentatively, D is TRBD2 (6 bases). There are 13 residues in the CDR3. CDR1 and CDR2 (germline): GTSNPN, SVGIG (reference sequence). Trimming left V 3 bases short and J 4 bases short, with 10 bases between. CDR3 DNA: TGTGCCTGGAGCGGTAGCGGATACAATGAGCAGTTCTTC. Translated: CAWSGSGYNEQFF.

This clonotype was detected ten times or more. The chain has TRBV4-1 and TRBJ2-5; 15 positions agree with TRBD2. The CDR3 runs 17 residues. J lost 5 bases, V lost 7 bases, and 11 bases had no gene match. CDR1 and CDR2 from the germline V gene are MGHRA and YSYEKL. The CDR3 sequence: CASTEDGLAGGRETQYF. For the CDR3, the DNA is TGCGCCAGCACCGAGGATGGACTAGCGGGAGGGCGGGAGACCCAGTACTTC.